This TCR beta chain emerged from a study of blood T cell repertoires in COVID-19. Overall study: T cells, B-cell-depleted T cells, or PBMCs provided the cDNA or gDNA that served as material.

Profiled with immunoSEQ multiplex PCR; TCRdb holds only in-frame clones, not every one. The table has hundreds of thousands of clones, over 75% seen once. CDR3 size: 14 residues. V shed 4 bases and J shed 5 bases, with 14 bases lying between them. In germline, CDR1 is MNHEY, CDR2 SMNVEV (reference sequence). The sample taken for sequencing was peripheral blood. The V call is TRBV27, the J call TRBJ1-2, with a tentative D call TRBD1 (5 bases). The clonotype comes from a woman in her fifties or sixties who had recovered from COVID-19. CDR3 DNA: TGTGCCAGCAGTTCCGTCTCACAGGTTTATGGCTACACCTTC. Translating gives CASSSVSQVYGYTF.